This T cell receptor (beta chain) was profiled in a study of OX40 agonist ivuxolimab in advanced cancers. Study as a whole: Aged roughly 20 to 79 with a mean of 60 years, they were more than 80% male. Whole-study results and caveats: Averaging showed that CD8+ T cells had more expanded clones than CD4+ did.

Germline assignment: CDR1 SGHDT and CDR2 YYEEEE. The V end was cut by 0 bases, the J end by 9 bases, with 7 bases between. The CDR3 length is 12 residues. The table came from immunoSEQ multiplex PCR; TCRdb's copy has only in-frame clones and leaves some out. The sample holds around 100,000 clones, more than 85% seen once. To note about this clone: What it recognizes is unknown.

The chain joins TRBV5-6 to TRBJ2-1; tentative D call: TRBD2 (6 bases). This receptor was identified in an adult with an advanced solid tumor such as melanoma, head and neck, liver or kidney cancer. The sample consisted of CD4+ or CD8+ T cells sorted from blood, taken in a trial of the OX40 agonist ivuxolimab. In DNA form, the CDR3 reads TGTGCCAGCAGCTTGGGAGCGGGTGAGCAGTTCTTC. Protein: CASSLGAGEQFF. Full variable domain (remainder filled in from reference TRBV5-6 and TRBJ2-1): DAGVTQSPTHLIKTRGQQVTLRCSPKSGHDTVSWYQQALGQGPQFIFQYYEEEERQRGNFPDRFSGHQFPNYSSELNVNALLLGDSALYLCASSLGAGEQFFGPGTRLTVL.